This T cell receptor (beta chain) was captured by sequencing in a study of blood T cells in healthy people across ages. Across the study: With template switching, about one barcoded beta molecule was captured per two T cells. General study results and limits: Conclusively comparing naive with antigen-experienced cells was impossible with unsorted PBMCs.

At least 5.5 micrograms of total RNA were extracted per sample. Next came a second PCR, run for about 7 to 11 cycles, which used a sample-barcoded 5' primer along with a J-beta primer mix. TCRdb reanalysed the 5' RACE reads using MiXCR and keeps one entry per CDR3 protein. The sample has 1,500,000 or so distinct CDR3 sequences, roughly 59% seen once. The germline gives CDR1 MGHRA, CDR2 YSYEKL. CDR3 length: 17 residues. V was cut by 1 base and J by 3 bases, with 19 bases left in between. About this clonotype: Antigen unknown.

The chain uses TRBV4-1 and TRBJ2-7, with TRBD2 as a possible D gene (6 bases). The TCR sequence derives from a man aged 18 to 29 in good health. Sequenced: blood. The CDR3 DNA is TGCGCCAGCAGCCAAGCGATGTCTAGCGTAGCTAGCTACGAGCAGTACTTC. Translating gives CASSQAMSSVASYEQYF.